The 27 T cell receptor beta chains presented below share a single source sample, sequenced in a study of cytomegalovirus exposure and HLA in healthy donors. The PCR used 60 Vbeta and 13 Jbeta primers. This table comes from immunoSEQ multiplex PCR, and its TCRdb copy is limited to in-frame clones, with some not included. The data show some 170,000 clones, with around four fifths seen just once and about 3.8% held by the top ten. Sequences were obtained from PBMCs. Source of these receptors: a man in his fifties or sixties in good health and CMV-seropositive.

This clone appeared a few times. This chain uses TRBV19 with TRBJ2-5; D is possibly TRBD2 (5 bases). The CDR3 length is 12 residues. The V gene lost 7 bases and the J gene lost 7 bases, with 13 bases spanning the gap. Germline V gives CDR1 LNHDA, CDR2 SQIVND (reference sequence). As DNA, the CDR3 is TGTGCCAGTACCCCCGGGGTAGGGACCCAGTACTTC. This sequence encodes CASTPGVGTQYF.

The rearrangement links TRBV15 to TRBJ2-5; 7 bases agree with TRBD1. V was clipped by 2 bases and J by 11 bases; unmatched bases: 17. Germline CDR1 and CDR2: LNHNV and YYDKDF (reference sequence). CDR3 length equals 16 residues. Here the CDR3 reads CATSRSRQGQFGEQYF. CDR3 DNA: TGTGCCACCAGCAGATCGAGACAGGGACAATTTGGTGAGCAGTACTTC.

The V and J genes are TRBV7-9 and TRBJ2-4; tentatively, D is TRBD2 (6 bases). The CDR3 consists of 17 residues. V was trimmed by 2 bases and J by 0 bases, leaving 14 bases between them. Germline CDR1 and CDR2: SEHNR and FQNEAQ (reference sequence). In DNA, the CDR3 is TGTGCCAGCAGCTTACTCGAGTCGGGGGTAGCCAAAAACATTCAGTACTTC. It specifies CASSLLESGVAKNIQYF.

The CDR3 region has the DNA TGTGCCAGCAGCGAATCGACAGGGTCTTCCTACGAGCAGTACTTC. Its translation is CASSESTGSSYEQYF. V usage is TRBV9 and J usage is TRBJ2-7; 7 nucleotides agree with TRBD1. The CDR3 consists of 15 residues. Per the germline V gene, CDR1 is SGDLS and CDR2 is YYNGEE. The V segment lost 3 bases and the J segment 1 base; nucleotides outside the gene matches: 7.

This clone was counted a few times. The chain combines TRBV6-1 with TRBJ2-7; 9 bases fit TRBD2. Per the germline V gene, CDR1 is MNHNS and CDR2 is SASEGT. Trimming cost V 8 bases and J 2 bases; bases outside gene matches: 4. There are 13 residues in the CDR3. The CDR3 nucleotides are TGTGCCAGCGGACTAGCGTTGACCTACGAGCAGTACTTC. Translating it yields CASGLALTYEQYF.

The V gene is TRBV5-6, the J gene TRBJ2-1; maybe TRBD1 (6 bases). Germline loops: CDR1 SGHDT, CDR2 YYEEEE. The CDR3 spans 16 residues. The V and J ends lost 4 bases and 6 bases respectively, with 20 bases between them. The chain's CDR3 is CASSEQGILLSNEQFF. For the CDR3, the DNA is TGTGCCAGCAGCGAACAGGGTATCCTTCTAAGCAATGAGCAGTTCTTC.

This sequence joins TRBV30 and TRBJ2-3; TRBD2 agrees at 11 bases. The V segment lost 5 bases and the J segment 5 bases; nucleotides outside the gene matches: 9. Germline CDR1 reads GTSNPN; CDR2 reads SVGIG (reference sequence). The CDR3 totals 15 residues. The CDR3 DNA is TGTGCCTGGGCTTTAGCGGGGGGGCCGGGAGATACGCAGTATTTT. Protein: CAWALAGGPGDTQYF.

This chain links TRBV6-4 with TRBJ2-4, with a possible D match to TRBD1 (6 bases). The V end lost 9 bases, the J end lost 0 bases, and 15 bases lay between the germline ends. The CDR3 covers 15 residues. The germline CDR1 and CDR2 sequences are MRHNA and SNTAGT. CDR3 in DNA: TGTGCCAGAATACCCGTGGGACAAGCCAAAAACATTCAGTACTTC. Its translation is CARIPVGQAKNIQYF.

The chain has TRBV5-4 and TRBJ2-5, with D possibly being TRBD2 (6 bases). The CDR3 loop spans 17 amino acids. Germline CDR1 is SGHNT and CDR2 is YYREEE (reference sequence). Trimming cost V 0 bases and J 4 bases, with 19 bases left between them. CDR3 protein: CASSLAWGGVGRETQYF. The CDR3, as DNA: TGTGCCAGCAGCTTGGCCTGGGGAGGAGTAGGCCGAGAGACCCAGTACTTC.

This clone was found a few times. The gene calls are TRBV6-5 and TRBJ1-6, with unresolved D. The CDR3 runs to 15 residues. Germline V lookup: CDR1 MNHEY, CDR2 SVGAGI. V lost 2 bases, J lost 8 bases, and 13 bases lay in between. The DNA of the CDR3 is TGTGCCAGCAGTTACCAGGTATCGAGGGATTCACCCCTCCACTTT. Encoded protein: CASSYQVSRDSPLHF.

This sequence joins TRBV5-1 and TRBJ2-1; D may be TRBD1 (6 bases). Trimming stripped 3 bases from V and 4 bases from J, with 14 bases between. CDR1 is SGHRS and CDR2 is YFSETQ in the germline V gene. The CDR3 has 15 amino acids. The CDR3 bases are TGCGCCAGCAGCTCCGGGACATCGGTGTACAATGAGCAGTTCTTC. This sequence encodes CASSSGTSVYNEQFF. The full variable domain, completed using reference TRBV5-1 and TRBJ2-1, is KAGVTQTPRYLIKTRGQQVTLSCSPISGHRSVSWYQQTPGQGLQFLFEYFSETQRNKGNFPGRFSGRQFSNSRSEMNVSTLELGDSALYLCASSSGTSVYNEQFFGPGTRLTVL.

The CDR3 sequence: CASSVSVGGAVDTQYF. CDR3 DNA: TGTGCCAGCAGCGTAAGTGTCGGGGGGGCCGTGGATACGCAGTATTTT. The V and J genes are TRBV9 and TRBJ2-3; 8 bases are shared with TRBD2. Germline lookup yields CDR1 SGDLS and CDR2 YYNGEE. The CDR3 loop spans 16 amino acids. V shed 1 base, J shed 6 bases, and the junction held 10 bases outside the gene matches.

This clone was seen a few times. V usage is TRBV6-5 and J usage is TRBJ1-6; D remains unclear. Germline V lookup: CDR1 MNHEY, CDR2 SVGAGI. Trimming left V 0 bases short and J 0 bases short, with 6 bases between. The CDR3 runs 16 residues. The CDR3 is CASSYSESSYNSPLHF. CDR3 bases: TGTGCCAGCAGTTACTCGGAGAGCTCCTATAATTCACCCCTCCACTTT.

This CDR3 is CASSQVERANYGYTF. The CDR3 bases are TGCGCCAGCAGCCAAGTGGAGAGAGCTAACTATGGCTACACCTTC. The chain is built from TRBV4-3 and TRBJ1-2; D uncertain. This CDR3 has 15 amino acids. Between the trimmed V and J ends, which lost 1 base and 0 bases, there was a span of 9 bases. Germline V gene data show CDR1 as LGHNA and CDR2 as YSLEER.

V is TRBV19 and J is TRBJ1-5; D not certain. CDR3 size: 13 residues. Germline V CDR1 and CDR2: LNHDA, SQIVND (reference sequence). V was cut by 6 bases and J by 4 bases, with 10 bases left in between. The DNA for the CDR3 is TGTGCCAGTAGCCTCACAGAGAATCAGCCCCAGCATTTT. This translates into CASSLTENQPQHF.

This sequence joins TRBV7-2 and TRBJ2-3; TRBD1 agrees at 7 bases. CDR1 SGHTA and CDR2 FQGNSA come from the germline V gene. J gave up 1 base and V 5 bases, and 3 bases lay outside the gene matches. The CDR3 is 14 amino acids. CDR3 in DNA: TGTGCCAGCAGCCAAGGACAGGGCACAGATACGCAGTATTTT. It encodes CASSQGQGTDTQYF.

The chain links TRBV6-6 to TRBJ2-5; 8 bases align to TRBD1. With V trimmed by 0 bases and J by 5 bases, 8 bases remained unmatched. In germline, CDR1 is MNHNY, CDR2 SVGAGI (reference sequence). The CDR3 contains 16 residues. CDR3 DNA: TGTGCCAGCAGTTACTCCAGATCTCGACAGGGGGAGACCCAGTACTTC. This codes for CASSYSRSRQGETQYF.

The V gene is TRBV19, the J gene TRBJ1-1; a possible D gene is TRBD1 (6 bases). The CDR3 totals 14 residues. V was clipped by 5 bases and J by 3 bases, with 13 bases between them. Germline V gene data show CDR1 as LNHDA and CDR2 as SQIVND (reference sequence). The CDR3 nucleotides are TGTGCCAGTAGTGATCGTACAGGGTACACTGAAGCTTTCTTT. Its translation: CASSDRTGYTEAFF.

The rearrangement links TRBV11-2 to TRBJ1-1, with TRBD1 matching over 9 bases. This CDR3 is 16 amino acids long. J was trimmed by 2 bases and V by 5 bases; bases with no gene match: 9. Germline CDR1 is SGHAT and CDR2 is FQNNGV. This CDR3 reads CASSRPGTGSNTEAFF. CDR3 nucleotide sequence: TGTGCCAGCAGCCGTCCCGGGACAGGGAGTAACACTGAAGCTTTCTTT.

This clone has just a few counts. The chain is built from TRBV10-3 and TRBJ1-2, with 9 positions matching TRBD1. The germline V gene has CDR1 ENHRY and CDR2 SYGVKD. J lost 9 bases, V lost 0 bases, and 8 bases had no gene match. This CDR3 contains 15 residues. The CDR3 spells CAISESITGGGSYTF. CDR3 coding DNA: TGTGCCATCAGTGAGTCGATTACAGGGGGCGGGAGCTACACCTTC.

The V call is TRBV10-1, the J call TRBJ1-1; TRBD1 matches at 8 bases. Germline loops: CDR1 WNHNN, CDR2 SYGVQD (reference sequence). After removal of 10 bases from V and 4 bases from J, the junction contained 11 bases not matched to a gene. The CDR3 spans 14 residues. CDR3 protein: CATRWTGTATEAFF. Here the CDR3 DNA reads TGCGCCACCCGCTGGACAGGGACGGCCACTGAAGCTTTCTTT.

The V gene is TRBV14, the J gene TRBJ2-3, with a weak D call TRBD2 (6 bases). Looked up from germline, CDR1 is SGHDN and CDR2 is FVKESK. This CDR3 is built from 17 residues. The V end was cut by 8 bases, the J end by 0 bases, with 21 bases between. The CDR3 DNA reads TGTGCCAGCCCAAGACTAGGAGGGTTAACTAGCACAGATACGCAGTATTTT. It translates to CASPRLGGLTSTDTQYF.

J is TRBJ1-5 and V is TRBV7-9, with 7 bases matching TRBD1. Trimming took 2 bases from V and 0 from J; bases not matched to a gene: 10. Germline V CDR1 and CDR2: SEHNR, FQNEAQ (reference sequence). CDR3 size: 18 residues. In DNA form, the CDR3 reads TGTGCCAGCAGCTTAATTCAGCAGGGGGTTTATAGCAATCAGCCCCAGCATTTT. As protein: CASSLIQQGVYSNQPQHF. Looking up the rest from reference TRBV7-9 and TRBJ1-5 gives the full variable domain: DTGVSQNPRHKITKRGQNVTFRCDPISEHNRLYWYRQTLGQGPEFLTYFQNEAQLEKSRLLSDRFSAERPKGSFSTLEIQRTEQGDSAMYLCASSLIQQGVYSNQPQHFGDGTRLSIL.

J is TRBJ2-3 and V is TRBV5-1; 8 nucleotides agree with TRBD2. CDR1 and CDR2 (germline): SGHRS, YFSETQ. The CDR3 has 15 amino acids. The V gene end was trimmed by 1 base and the J gene end by 6 bases; junction bases not matched to a gene: 7. The CDR3 nucleotides read TGCGCCAGCAGCTTGACCGCGGGGGGCGGTGATACGCAGTATTTT. Translation gives CASSLTAGGGDTQYF.

The J gene is TRBJ2-1, the V gene TRBV7-8; 9 bases agree with TRBD2. The trim removed 5 bases at V and 4 bases at J, leaving 9 bases unmatched. This CDR3 has 16 residues. The germline CDR1 and CDR2 sequences are SGHVS and FQNEAQ. This chain's CDR3 is CASSSYSGRSYNEQFF. The CDR3 DNA sequence: TGTGCCAGCAGCAGCTATAGCGGGAGAAGTTACAATGAGCAGTTCTTC.

The chain joins TRBV28 to TRBJ2-1; D remains unclear. This CDR3 has 16 residues. V was cut by 3 bases and J by 2 bases, with 14 bases left in between. CDR1 and CDR2 (germline): MDHEN, SYDVKM. DNA for the CDR3: TGTGCCAGCAGTTTTTTTTCGGTTACCACCTACAATGAGCAGTTCTTC. It specifies CASSFFSVTTYNEQFF.

The chain combines TRBV11-2 with TRBJ1-1; 8 bases are a match to TRBD1. Looked up from germline, CDR1 is SGHAT and CDR2 is FQNNGV. The CDR3 consists of 16 residues. The trim removed 5 bases at V and 1 base at J, leaving 9 bases unmatched. CDR3 region: CASSRPLGQENTEAFF. The DNA of the CDR3 is TGTGCCAGCAGCCGACCTTTGGGACAGGAGAACACTGAAGCTTTCTTT.